These T cell receptor beta chains were read from a single sample in a study of T-cell reconstitution after alpha-beta-depleted transplantation in children. Each CDR3 protein is one row after TCRdb ran MiXCR on the PCR reads. This table has a few hundred thousand distinct CDR3 sequences, 7.5% to 10% appearing once. The sequenced sample was PBMCs from the stem cell graft donor, obtained from the stem cell graft. Every receptor here comes from a human donor who donated a stem cell graft to a child with SCID. Both conserved end residues are part of each CDR3. Each record gives: J gene, V gene, CDR3 length, CDR3 protein.

>TRBJ1-1|TRBV7-9|15
CASDLGQGAFPEAFF
>TRBJ2-2|TRBV6-2/TRBV6-3|14
CASSRRQNTGELFF
>TRBJ2-2|TRBV20-1|14
CSARDGRGAGELFF
>TRBJ2-7|TRBV9|16
CASSPSPDKGAYEQYF
>TRBJ1-5|TRBV18|13
CASSPESHQPQHF
>TRBJ2-2|TRBV29-1|13
CSVGGGQTGELFF
>TRBJ1-1|TRBV10-3|13
CASTGLPNTEAFF
>TRBJ2-7|TRBV12-3/TRBV12-4|14
CASRGPEENYEQYF
>TRBJ2-3|TRBV18|13
CASSQLLTDTQYF
>TRBJ2-1|TRBV2|15
CASSDLAGGYNEQFF
>TRBJ2-3|TRBV5-1|14
CASSFDRVEDTQYF
>TRBJ1-1|TRBV7-2|16
CASSYRPGTVDTEAFF
>TRBJ1-2|TRBV6-1|14
CASRDPGRAYGYTF
>TRBJ2-1|TRBV20-1|18
CSARDAFTGTSSYNEQFF
>TRBJ1-5|TRBV7-2|13
CASSTRLDQPQHF
>TRBJ2-5|TRBV2|14
CASSEQGLGETQYF
>TRBJ2-5|TRBV7-9|16
CASSLASAVYQETQYF
>TRBJ1-1|TRBV12-3/TRBV12-4|16
CASSSLIGVRATEAFF
>TRBJ2-7|TRBV25-1|13
CASSESGWYEQYF
>TRBJ2-1|TRBV20-1|15
CSAPRGEQPYNEQFF
>TRBJ2-7|TRBV4-2|16
CASSQPGTSGAYEQYF
>TRBJ2-7|TRBV20-1|16
CSGQDPRQGSSYEQYF
>TRBJ1-1|TRBV11-2|12
CASSLGIGKAFF
>TRBJ2-3|TRBV9|16
CASSVSGGGGSDTQYF
>TRBJ1-5|TRBV5-1|13
CASSLNDNQPQHF
>TRBJ2-1|TRBV5-1|17
CASSLLAGTLANNEQFF
>TRBJ1-5|TRBV20-1|12
CSAREGLQPQHF
>TRBJ2-5|TRBV5-6|14
CASSLLSQGETQYF
>TRBJ2-7|TRBV20-1|13
CSASSDRGGEQYF
>TRBJ2-2|TRBV10-2|14
CASTWDGTTGELFF
>TRBJ1-4|TRBV7-9|15
CASSLGGGVDEKLFF
>TRBJ2-7|TRBV5-6|11
CASSGSYEQYF